Below are 23 T cell receptor beta chains sequenced from a single sample in a study of blood T cell repertoires in COVID-19. The repertoire was sequenced with immunoSEQ multiplex PCR; TCRdb's copy has only in-frame clones and lacks some. Of 55,000 to 90,000 clones listed, approximately 85% are singletons. Sequenced sample: peripheral blood. The receptors come from a woman older than 75 with active or convalescent COVID-19.

The chain links TRBV6-6 to TRBJ1-2; D is unresolved. Between the trimmed V and J ends, which lost 2 bases and 6 bases, there was a span of 19 bases. Per the germline V gene, CDR1 is MNHNY and CDR2 is SVGAGI (reference sequence). The CDR3 runs 16 residues. The CDR3 coding sequence is TGTGCCAGCAGTTACACCAGCGACGCTCCCCTTCATGGCTACACCTTC. Translation gives CASSYTSDAPLHGYTF.

This clone appeared a few times. The V call is TRBV18, the J call TRBJ1-4, with TRBD1 matching 10 bases. Trimming at V came to 3 bases and at J to 10 bases, leaving 5 bases not matched to a gene. There are 14 residues in the CDR3. The germline V gene encodes CDR1 KGHSH and CDR2 LQKENI. The DNA for the CDR3 is TGTGCCAGCTCACCCGGGACAGGGGATGGAAAACTGTTTTTT. It codes for CASSPGTGDGKLFF.

This chain links TRBV10-2 with TRBJ1-1, with a tentative D call TRBD1 (5 bases). The CDR3 loop spans 13 amino acids. Germline assignment: CDR1 WSHSY and CDR2 SAAADI. The V end was cut by 6 bases, the J end by 3 bases, with 11 bases between. CDR3 sequence: CASRQDGDTEAFF. CDR3 nucleotides: TGCGCCAGCAGACAGGATGGGGACACTGAAGCTTTCTTT.

J is TRBJ1-4 and V is TRBV6-2 or TRBV6-3; D remains unclear. Germline loops: CDR1 MNHEY, CDR2 SVGEGT. The CDR3 is 15 residues long. Trimming left V 4 bases short and J 7 bases short, with 16 bases between. For the CDR3, the DNA is TGTGCCAGCAGTTCCGCGGAGCCGGTGGGTGAAAAACTGTTTTTT. It codes for CASSSAEPVGEKLFF.

The chain is built from TRBV4-2 and TRBJ1-2; D perhaps matches TRBD1 (5 bases). CDR1 LGHNA and CDR2 YNFKEQ come from the germline V gene. This CDR3 is built from 15 residues. Between the trimmed V and J ends, which lost 4 bases and 7 bases, there was a span of 19 bases. DNA of the CDR3: TGTGCCAGCAGCCCCCAAGGGCAGGGCCGTGGTGGCTACACCTTC. Protein: CASSPQGQGRGGYTF.

This chain joins TRBV24-1 and TRBJ2-5; tentatively, D is TRBD1 (6 bases). The V gene's germline CDR1 is KGHDR and CDR2 SFDVKD. Trimming pared 2 bases from V and 9 bases from J, leaving 21 bases between. This CDR3 region has 16 residues. The DNA of the CDR3 is TGTGCCACCAGTGATTCAGGGGTAACGGTACGAGGGGCCCAGTACTTC. Its protein is CATSDSGVTVRGAQYF.

The genes are TRBV14 and TRBJ1-1; D unresolved. CDR3 length: 17 residues. The germline V gene encodes CDR1 SGHDN and CDR2 FVKESK. The germline V and J ends were trimmed by 0 bases and 5 bases, with 19 bases remaining between them. The CDR3 DNA reads TGTGCCAGCAGCCAAGATCTTGGCGGCATGATACCAACTGAAGCTTTCTTT. It specifies CASSQDLGGMIPTEAFF.

The V and J genes are TRBV6-5 and TRBJ2-7, with TRBD1 matching over 7 bases. The V and J ends lost 6 bases and 0 bases, in that order; junction bases with no gene match: 8. The CDR3 has 15 amino acids. Per germline, CDR1 MNHEY and CDR2 SVGAGI. The chain's CDR3 is CASRSPGQSSYEQYF. As DNA, the CDR3 is TGTGCCAGCAGGTCGCCGGGACAGAGCTCCTACGAGCAGTACTTC.

The chain couples TRBV7-2 to TRBJ2-1, with 9 nucleotides matching TRBD1. V was clipped by 2 bases and J by 8 bases; unmatched bases: 10. The length of the CDR3 is 16 residues. The germline gives CDR1 SGHTA, CDR2 FQGNSA. The CDR3 coding sequence is TGTGCCAGCAGCTTACTCGGGGACAGGGTGGGCGATGAGCAGTTCTTC. It specifies CASSLLGDRVGDEQFF.

This chain joins TRBV27 and TRBJ2-5; D uncertain. Germline V gives CDR1 MNHEY, CDR2 SMNVEV (reference sequence). CDR3 length: 13 amino acids. The V end was cut by 0 bases, the J end by 7 bases, with 9 bases between. Here the CDR3 reads CASSLSWLSTQYF. The CDR3, as DNA: TGTGCCAGCAGTTTATCGTGGCTGTCGACCCAGTACTTC.

The V and J genes are TRBV4-3 and TRBJ2-1; D unresolved. V dropped 0 bases and J dropped 4 bases, with 7 bases sitting between them. Germline V lookup: CDR1 LGHNA, CDR2 YSLEER. The CDR3 is made up of 14 amino acids. The CDR3 sequence: CASSQDRLYNEQFF. In DNA, the CDR3 is TGCGCCAGCAGCCAAGATCGACTTTACAATGAGCAGTTCTTC.

A few counts support this clone. The chain uses TRBV4-2 and TRBJ2-1; unclear D gene. The ends were cut back, 1 base at V and 11 bases at J, with 9 bases in the middle. Germline-derived CDR1 and CDR2 are LGHNA and YNFKEQ. The CDR3 runs 12 residues. The CDR3 DNA reads as TGTGCCAGCAGCCAAGGATCAAACAAGCAGTTCTTC. Its protein is CASSQGSNKQFF.

This chain connects TRBV15 to TRBJ1-2; 8 bases match TRBD1. Germline V gives CDR1 LNHNV, CDR2 YYDKDF (reference sequence). V gave up 4 bases and J gave up 8 bases; unmatched junction bases: 6. The length of the CDR3 is 13 residues. In nucleotides, the CDR3 is TGTGCCACCAGCAAACAGGGGGATCACGGCTACACCTTC. It translates to CATSKQGDHGYTF.

V gene TRBV6-2 or TRBV6-3 combines with J gene TRBJ2-1; perhaps TRBD2 as D (7 bases). There are 14 residues in the CDR3. The V gene's germline CDR1 is MNHEY and CDR2 SVGEGT. Trimming pared 5 bases from V and 5 bases from J, leaving 13 bases between. In DNA, the CDR3 is TGTGCCAGCAGTCCCAAGGGGGGGCACAATGAGCAGTTCTTC. It codes for CASSPKGGHNEQFF.

The CDR3 region has the DNA TGTGCCAGCAGTTTAAGCCCCGGGACAATCTCTGGAAACACCATATATTTT. Protein sequence: CASSLSPGTISGNTIYF. V usage is TRBV28 and J usage is TRBJ1-3; D is perhaps TRBD1 (6 bases). The length of the CDR3 is 17 residues. Looked up from germline, CDR1 is MDHEN and CDR2 is SYDVKM. The ends were cut back, 2 bases at V and 0 bases at J, with 14 bases in the middle.

V and J are TRBV4-1 and TRBJ2-1, with a possible D match to TRBD2 (5 bases). Germline V gene data show CDR1 as MGHRA and CDR2 as YSYEKL. The CDR3 totals 14 residues. Deletions cut 5 bases from V and 8 bases from J, with 16 bases between. CDR3 sequence reads: CASSGLFNPDEQFF. The CDR3 DNA reads TGCGCCAGCAGCGGACTTTTTAATCCGGATGAGCAGTTCTTC.

This chain uses TRBV15 with TRBJ2-3; 7 bases are shared with TRBD2. Trimming removed 5 bases from V and 3 bases from J; junction bases left unmatched: 8. Germline V gene lookup returns CDR1 LNHNV and CDR2 YYDKDF (reference sequence). The CDR3 runs 15 residues. The CDR3 here is CATSGRDYQTDTQYF. DNA for the CDR3: TGTGCCACCAGCGGTAGGGACTACCAGACAGATACGCAGTATTTT.

The V and J genes are TRBV27 and TRBJ1-5; 8 positions match TRBD1. V was pared by 6 bases and J by 4 bases, with 5 bases of the junction left unmatched. The CDR3 contains 14 residues. CDR1 and CDR2 from the germline V gene are MNHEY and SMNVEV (reference sequence). CDR3 DNA sequence: TGTGCCAGCAGCCCGAACAGGGGGAATCAGCCCCAGCATTTT. Translating gives CASSPNRGNQPQHF.

This clone occurred once. The chain recombines TRBV6-5 with TRBJ2-1; a weak D match, TRBD1 (5 bases). Between the trimmed V and J ends, which lost 5 bases and 0 bases, there was a span of 8 bases. CDR1 and CDR2 (germline): MNHEY, SVGAGI. CDR3 length equals 14 residues. Written as DNA, the CDR3 is TGTGCCAGCAGTAGACAGAGCTCCTACAATGAGCAGTTCTTC. Amino acid sequence: CASSRQSSYNEQFF.

This clone was observed once. V and J are TRBV4-3 and TRBJ2-2, with D possibly TRBD2 on 6 matching bases. This CDR3 comprises 21 residues. The germline V gene has CDR1 LGHNA and CDR2 YSLEER. V was trimmed by 0 bases and J by 0 bases, leaving 23 bases between them. CDR3 in DNA: TGCGCCAGCAGCCAAGAGAGTAGGTATGGCGGGGATAACCCGAACACCGGGGAGCTGTTTTTT. It encodes CASSQESRYGGDNPNTGELFF.

The V and J genes are TRBV4-1 and TRBJ1-1; D is perhaps TRBD1 (5 bases). This CDR3 spans 15 amino acids. The V gene lost 1 base and the J gene lost 4 bases, with 13 bases spanning the gap. Per germline, CDR1 MGHRA and CDR2 YSYEKL. The CDR3 sequence is CASSQVVSGGTEAFF. The CDR3 coding sequence is TGCGCCAGCAGCCAAGTAGTCTCCGGGGGCACTGAAGCTTTCTTT.

In this sample, this clone turned up once. The CDR3 region has the DNA TGTGCCAGCAGTTTAGATGACAGCCAAGCTTTCTTT. It encodes CASSLDDSQAFF. The chain uses TRBV12-3 or TRBV12-4 and TRBJ1-1, with D maybe TRBD1 (5 bases). With 1 base removed from V and 9 bases from J, the gap between germline ends came to 9 bases. CDR3 length: 12 residues.

The V call is TRBV2, the J call TRBJ1-2; unclear D gene. Germline V lookup: CDR1 SNHLY, CDR2 FYNNEI. Trimming cost V 4 bases and J 5 bases, with 8 bases left between them. The CDR3 spans 12 residues. Here the CDR3 DNA reads TGTGCCAGCAGTGTAGGCGGTTATGGCTACACCTTC. This sequence encodes CASSVGGYGYTF.